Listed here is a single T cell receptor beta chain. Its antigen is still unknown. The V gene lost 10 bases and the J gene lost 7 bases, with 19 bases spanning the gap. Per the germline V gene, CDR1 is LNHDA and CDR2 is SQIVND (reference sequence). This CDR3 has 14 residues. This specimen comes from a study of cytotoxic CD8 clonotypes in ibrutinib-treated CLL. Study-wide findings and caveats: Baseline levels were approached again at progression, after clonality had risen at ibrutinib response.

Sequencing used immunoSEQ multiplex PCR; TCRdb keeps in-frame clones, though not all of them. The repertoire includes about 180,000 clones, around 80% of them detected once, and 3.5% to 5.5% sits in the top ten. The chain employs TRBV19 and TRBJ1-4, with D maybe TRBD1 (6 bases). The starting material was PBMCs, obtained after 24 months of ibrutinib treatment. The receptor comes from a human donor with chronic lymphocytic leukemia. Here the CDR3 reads CAIAPGEGGEKLFF. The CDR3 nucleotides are TGTGCCATTGCGCCCGGTGAAGGGGGTGAAAAACTGTTTTTT.